This T cell receptor beta chain was recovered during a study of T cell repertoires in cytomegalovirus infection. The wider study: Both a matching HLA type and CMV infection were indicated by public TCR beta signatures. Study-level points and caveats: The ex vivo response showed dominance by HLA-C-restricted CMV-specific TCR beta clonotypes. CMV carriers having the relevant HLA were flagged by cumulative public TCR beta family frequency.

Comments on this clonotype: What it binds is unknown.

TCRdb itself ran the reads through MiXCR, one entry per CDR3 protein. The profile shows about 300,000 distinct CDR3 sequences, around 9.6% of them singletons. This clonotype was obtained from a human donor in good health (CMV status not recorded). Some clones in this sample may be carry-over from other donors' samples. Source material: PBMCs.

The CDR3 loop reads CASSLRLVLAFF. The CDR3 DNA is TGTGCCAGCAGTTTAAGACTAGTCTTGGCTTTCTTT. The chain uses TRBV28 and TRBJ1-1; D remains ambiguous. Deletions cut 2 bases from V and 11 bases from J, with 12 bases between. The CDR3 has 12 residues. CDR1 and CDR2 from the germline V gene are MDHEN and SYDVKM.